This TCR beta chain was sequenced for a study of OX40 agonist ivuxolimab in advanced cancers. Study-wide context: With a range of roughly 20 to 85, age averaged 60 years, and 75% to 90% were male. Overall study findings and caveats: There were, on average, more expanded clones in CD8+ T cells than in CD4+.

CDR3 length: 14 amino acids. The germline V gene encodes CDR1 SNHLY and CDR2 FYNNEI. Losses at the gene ends were 6 bases for V and 5 bases for J; bases not matched to a gene: 8. As regards this clone: No antigen is known for it.

Profiled with immunoSEQ multiplex PCR; TCRdb holds only in-frame clones, not every one. The sample has 30,000 to 45,000 clones, about 81% seen once; the top ten hold over 20%. The sample was CD4+ or CD8+ T cells sorted from blood, taken in a trial of the OX40 agonist ivuxolimab. This sequence was found in an adult with an advanced solid tumor such as melanoma, head and neck, liver or kidney cancer. The V and J genes are TRBV2 and TRBJ2-5; 8 nucleotides align to TRBD2. The CDR3, as DNA: TGTGCCAGCAGGCCCAGGACTAGCCTCGAGACCCAGTACTTC. As protein: CASRPRTSLETQYF.